Presented here are 31 T cell receptor beta chains from one specimen sequenced in a study of response to subunit inactivated influenza vaccine. In TCRdb, the RT-PCR reads were re-called with MiXCR into one record per CDR3 protein. Of hundreds of thousands of distinct CDR3 sequences detected, approximately 15% appear once; the ten largest clones hold roughly 3%. The sequencing used CD4+ T cells sorted from PBMCs, collected roughly 24 months after vaccination. These receptors were obtained from a man between 50 and 75 years old who received an inactivated influenza vaccine.

The rearrangement links TRBV21-1 to TRBJ2-7; the table calls TRBD1, which could not be checked here. TRBV21-1 is labeled a pseudogene. The CDR3 runs to 18 residues. DNA for the CDR3: TGTGCCAGCAGCCCCCGGGACCCCGGAGGTCGGAGGGCCTACGAGCAGTACTTC. Its protein is CASSPRDPGGRRAYEQYF.

This clonotype was detected ten times or more. The DNA for the CDR3 is TGTGCCAGCAGTTACATCCGGGACTCAGCTTACAATGAGCAGTTCTTC. It yields the protein CASSYIRDSAYNEQFF. The rearrangement links TRBV6-5 to TRBJ2-1, with a possible D match to TRBD2 (6 bases). CDR1 and CDR2 (germline): MNHEY, SVGAGI. Trimming took 2 bases from V and 4 from J, leaving 15 bases between them. The CDR3 consists of 16 residues.

V is TRBV19 and J is TRBJ2-7; TRBD2 aligns across 11 bases. Germline V gene data show CDR1 as LNHDA and CDR2 as SQIVND (reference sequence). Trimming took 4 bases from V and 2 from J; bases not matched to a gene: 4. The CDR3 consists of 15 residues. In nucleotides, the CDR3 is TGTGCCAGTAGTAACCTAGCGGGAGGAACCTACGAGCAGTACTTC. Protein product: CASSNLAGGTYEQYF.

This clonotype was seen only a few times. The rearrangement joins TRBV7-9 to TRBJ1-4, with D maybe TRBD1 (5 bases). Trimming cost V 1 base and J 10 bases, with 10 bases left between them. The CDR3 is 13 residues long. Germline assignment: CDR1 SEHNR and CDR2 FQNEAQ (reference sequence). CDR3 in DNA: TGTGCCAGCAGCTTAGGCGAGGGGCGAAAACTGTTTTTT. Protein: CASSLGEGRKLFF.

This clonotype was counted a few times. This chain's CDR3 is CAWSVEWGSGNTIYF. The CDR3, as DNA: TGTGCCTGGAGTGTAGAGTGGGGCTCTGGAAACACCATATATTTT. V and J are TRBV30 and TRBJ1-3, with D uncertain. This CDR3 spans 15 amino acids. CDR1 and CDR2 (germline): GTSNPN, SVGIG (reference sequence). V was pared by 0 bases and J by 0 bases, with 9 bases between.

This clonotype was counted only a few times. This chain joins TRBV5-8 and TRBJ2-5; 12 positions match TRBD2. The CDR3 extends over 17 amino acids. Looked up from germline, CDR1 is SGHTS and CDR2 is YDEGEE. Trimming removed 1 base from V and 4 bases from J; junction bases left unmatched: 8. The CDR3 nucleotides are TGTGCCAGCAGCTTGTCTAGCGGGAGGGCCGGTGGAGAGACCCAGTACTTC. The encoded protein is CASSLSSGRAGGETQYF.

This clonotype was seen a few times. V and J are TRBV5-6 and TRBJ1-5; D might be TRBD1 (5 bases). The CDR3 runs to 16 residues. Germline lookup yields CDR1 SGHDT and CDR2 YYEEEE. Trimming took 4 bases from V and 0 from J, leaving 14 bases between them. The CDR3 DNA is TGTGCCAGCAGCGCATCGGGACTCAGTAGCAATCAGCCCCAGCATTTT. It is translated as CASSASGLSSNQPQHF.

In the case of this clonotype: A read error is possible here, since a much larger clone lies one base away. This chain joins TRBV18 and TRBJ2-2; weak D call: TRBD2 (5 bases). The CDR3 runs to 14 residues. Trimming left V 3 bases short and J 6 bases short, with 11 bases between. Germline V gene data show CDR1 as KGHSH and CDR2 as LQKENI. CDR3 sequence: CASSPAGLSGELFF. As DNA, the CDR3 is TGTGCCAGCTCACCTGCGGGCCTTTCCGGGGAGCTGTTTTTT.

V gene TRBV12-3 or TRBV12-4 combines with J gene TRBJ2-3, with 8 bases fitting TRBD2. Losses at the gene ends were 3 bases for V and 14 bases for J; bases not matched to a gene: 4. This CDR3 has 11 amino acids. DNA for the CDR3: TGTGCCAGCAGTTTGGGGACTAGTTGGTATTTT. Residues: CASSLGTSWYF.

This clonotype was seen more than once but under ten times. This chain connects TRBV20-1 to TRBJ1-5; D possibly corresponds to TRBD1 (6 bases). Germline V CDR1 and CDR2: DFQATT, SNEGSKA (reference sequence). Trimming removed 6 bases from V and 3 bases from J, with 12 bases in between. CDR3 size: 13 residues. The CDR3 loop reads CSAQGQFNQPQHF. The CDR3 nucleotides read TGCAGTGCCCAGGGGCAGTTCAATCAGCCCCAGCATTTT.

This clonotype has a single count. The CDR3, as DNA: TGTGCCAGCAGTGCCCTACGGGGAGGGGAGACCCAGTACTTC. Amino acids: CASSALRGGETQYF. This chain connects TRBV2 to TRBJ2-5, with TRBD2 identical over 7 bases. In germline, CDR1 is SNHLY, CDR2 FYNNEI. The CDR3 extends over 14 amino acids. Trimming took 4 bases from V and 5 from J; bases not matched to a gene: 7.

This clonotype was counted a few times. The V and J genes are TRBV2 and TRBJ2-5; 11 nucleotides align to TRBD2. Germline assignment: CDR1 SNHLY and CDR2 FYNNEI. With 6 bases clipped from V and 4 bases from J, the junction kept 10 bases outside the gene matches. This CDR3 has 16 residues. The CDR3 DNA reads TGTGCCAGCAGGCCCGGGACTAGCGGTTTTAGAGAGACCCAGTACTTC. This gives the protein CASRPGTSGFRETQYF.

In its sample, this clonotype was seen many times. The chain combines TRBV20-1 with TRBJ2-3; the D is unclear. Germline CDR1 DFQATT, CDR2 SNEGSKA (reference sequence). This CDR3 has 17 amino acids. Trimming shortened V by 0 bases and J by 5 bases, and 21 bases separated the two germline ends. Written as DNA, the CDR3 is TGCAGTGCTAGAGATCCTCAGGCACAAACCTCGGGAGATACGCAGTATTTT. Translated, it gives CSARDPQAQTSGDTQYF.

V and J are TRBV4-2 and TRBJ2-2; 7 bases map to TRBD2. V trimming: 0 bases; J trimming: 2 bases; junction bases outside the gene matches: 3. The CDR3 is 16 amino acids. In germline, CDR1 is LGHNA, CDR2 YNFKEQ. The CDR3 reads CASSQELARNTGELFF. In nucleotides, the CDR3 is TGTGCCAGCAGCCAAGAACTAGCGAGAAACACCGGGGAGCTGTTTTTT.

This chain links TRBV20-1 with TRBJ2-7; 8 positions match TRBD2. With 0 bases clipped from V and 6 bases from J, the junction kept 10 bases outside the gene matches. The germline V gene encodes CDR1 DFQATT and CDR2 SNEGSKA (reference sequence). The CDR3 runs 15 residues. CDR3 bases: TGCAGTGCTAGAGATTTGACGGGAGGGCCATCCGAGCAGTACTTC. Protein sequence: CSARDLTGGPSEQYF.

This clonotype was counted many times. In DNA, the CDR3 is TGTGCCAGCAGCTTGGCCGGGACCAACAATGAGCAGTTCTTC. Its translation is CASSLAGTNNEQFF. The chain uses TRBV7-8 and TRBJ2-1, with D perhaps matching TRBD1 or TRBD2 (5 bases each). This CDR3 spans 14 amino acids. Trimming removed 3 bases from V and 5 bases from J, with 11 bases in between. Germline V lookup: CDR1 SGHVS, CDR2 FQNEAQ.

The J gene is TRBJ2-7, the V gene TRBV7-8; 11 nucleotides align to TRBD2. The junction had 3 bases not matched to a gene; V was cut back by 2 bases and J by 6 bases. CDR3 length: 14 residues. Per the germline V gene, CDR1 is SGHVS and CDR2 is FQNEAQ. The CDR3 bases are TGTGCCAGCAGCTTACCGGGACTAGCGGTCGAGCAGTACTTC. Protein product: CASSLPGLAVEQYF. Full variable domain (remainder filled in from reference TRBV7-8 and TRBJ2-7): GAGVSQSPRYKVAKRGQDVALRCDPISGHVSLFWYQQALGQGPEFLTYFQNEAQLDKSGLPSDRFFAERPEGSVSTLKIQRTQQEDSAVYLCASSLPGLAVEQYFGPGTRLTVT.

This clonotype was found a few times. The CDR3 DNA is TGTGCCAGCAGCTCCACTCGACTAGGGACAGATACGCAGTATTTT. It encodes CASSSTRLGTDTQYF. The gene calls are TRBV11-3 and TRBJ2-3; possibly TRBD2 for D (6 bases). Deletions cut 4 bases from V and 3 bases from J, with 14 bases between. This CDR3 comprises 15 residues. In germline, CDR1 is SGHNT, CDR2 YENEEA.

The CDR3 reads CASSGTAIGETQYF. The DNA of the CDR3 is TGTGCCAGCAGCGGGACAGCCATAGGGGAGACCCAGTACTTC. V usage is TRBV7-9 and J usage is TRBJ2-5; 7 bases map to TRBD1. The CDR3 contains 14 residues. The V gene's germline CDR1 is SEHNR and CDR2 FQNEAQ (reference sequence). Germline trimming cut 5 bases from V and 5 bases from J; bases unmatched to any gene: 8.

The table lists this clonotype with a few counts. CDR3 DNA sequence: TGTGCCAGCAAAAAACAGGGGAACACTGAAGCTTTCTTT. Protein sequence: CASKKQGNTEAFF. The chain uses TRBV6-1 and TRBJ1-1; tentative D call: TRBD1 (6 bases). Germline loops: CDR1 MNHNS, CDR2 SASEGT. The V and J ends lost 7 bases and 1 base respectively, with 10 bases between them. This CDR3 is built from 13 residues.

This clonotype has only one observation. This CDR3 is CASSVDGRRYGYTF. CDR3 in DNA: TGTGCCAGCAGCGTAGATGGCAGACGCTATGGCTACACCTTC. This chain joins TRBV9 and TRBJ1-2, with D hard to call. Germline V CDR1 and CDR2: SGDLS, YYNGEE. The ends were cut back, 0 bases at V and 4 bases at J, with 10 bases in the middle. This CDR3 comprises 14 residues.

This chain connects TRBV20-1 to TRBJ1-5, with 9 bases that match TRBD1. The V segment lost 1 base and the J segment 7 bases; nucleotides outside the gene matches: 8. Germline V lookup: CDR1 DFQATT, CDR2 SNEGSKA (reference sequence). CDR3 size: 15 residues. The CDR3 nucleotides read TGCAGTGCTAGAGCGGACAGGGGTAACGCCCAGCCCCAGCATTTT. Residues: CSARADRGNAQPQHF.

Only a few counts were recorded for this clonotype. The gene calls are TRBV6-1 and TRBJ2-1, with D perhaps TRBD1 or TRBD2 (5 bases each). V lost 4 bases, J lost 5 bases, and 18 bases lay in between. Germline CDR1 reads MNHNS; CDR2 reads SASEGT. This CDR3 region has 16 residues. The CDR3 DNA sequence: TGTGCCAGCAGTGGATCCCCGGGGCGGCTGGACAATGAGCAGTTCTTC. It codes for CASSGSPGRLDNEQFF.

This clonotype was seen a handful of times. The rearrangement links TRBV7-9 to TRBJ2-3; 12 nucleotides align to TRBD2. The CDR3 sequence is 14 residues long. The J segment lost 5 bases and the V segment lost 7 bases, leaving 4 bases of the junction unmatched. Germline V lookup: CDR1 SEHNR, CDR2 FQNEAQ (reference sequence). The CDR3 nucleotides read TGTGCCAGCACCCCGGGACTAGCGGGAGATACGCAGTATTTT. It specifies CASTPGLAGDTQYF.

This chain links TRBV20-1 with TRBJ2-2; D gene unclear. V lost 3 bases and J lost 4, with 9 bases in between. There are 13 residues in the CDR3. The germline gives CDR1 DFQATT, CDR2 SNEGSKA (reference sequence). In nucleotides, the CDR3 is TGCAGTGCTAGTGGATTATCCACCGGGGAGCTGTTTTTT. Its translation: CSASGLSTGELFF.

V is TRBV4-3 and J is TRBJ2-2; D possibly corresponds to TRBD2 (5 bases). The germline V and J ends were trimmed by 0 bases and 5 bases, with 13 bases remaining between them. Germline V gives CDR1 LGHNA, CDR2 YSLEER. The CDR3 is made up of 16 amino acids. CDR3 sequence (DNA): TGCGCCAGCAGCCAAGATCCCGGGATTAATACCGGGGAGCTGTTTTTT. Translation: CASSQDPGINTGELFF.

In this sample, this clonotype turned up once. The gene calls are TRBV30 and TRBJ2-7; the D gene is possibly TRBD2 (6 bases). The V end was cut by 3 bases, the J end by 5 bases, with 17 bases between. The CDR3 is 14 amino acids. Per the germline V gene, CDR1 is GTSNPN and CDR2 is SVGIG (reference sequence). CDR3 sequence (DNA): TGTGCCTGGAGCTCAACGGGAGACTACCACGAGCAGTACTTC. This translates into CAWSSTGDYHEQYF.

This clonotype was recorded many times. This chain joins TRBV5-1 and TRBJ2-5; the D gene could be TRBD1 or TRBD2 (5 bases each). The CDR3 has 15 residues. V gave up 4 bases and J gave up 0 bases, with 13 bases separating them. CDR1 and CDR2 (germline): SGHRS, YFSETQ. CDR3 nucleotide sequence: TGCGCCAGCAGCCCCCGAAGAGGGGACCAAGAGACCCAGTACTTC. Its translation is CASSPRRGDQETQYF.

This clonotype came up a few times. The chain employs TRBV20-1 and TRBJ2-7; 9 positions agree with TRBD2. Germline trimming cut 1 base from V and 5 bases from J; bases unmatched to any gene: 6. Germline loops: CDR1 DFQATT, CDR2 SNEGSKA (reference sequence). The CDR3 spans 14 residues. CDR3 region: CSARGGTSLNEQYF. CDR3 bases: TGCAGTGCTAGAGGCGGGACTAGCCTCAACGAGCAGTACTTC.

This clonotype was detected only a few times. V is TRBV29-1 and J is TRBJ2-3; D is perhaps TRBD2 (6 bases). Germline lookup yields CDR1 SQVTM and CDR2 ANQGSEA. There are 12 residues in the CDR3. The V end was cut by 4 bases, the J end by 6 bases, with 11 bases between. The CDR3 loop reads CSVGGGADTQYF. Here the CDR3 DNA reads TGCAGCGTTGGGGGCGGGGCGGATACGCAGTATTTT.

The chain recombines TRBV24-1 with TRBJ2-1; possible D gene TRBD2, 6 bases. Germline-derived CDR1 and CDR2 are KGHDR and SFDVKD. The length of the CDR3 is 15 residues. Trimming removed 9 bases at V and 6 bases at J, with 20 bases between. CDR3 protein: CATGAGPRRGNEQFF. The CDR3 DNA is TGTGCCACCGGGGCGGGACCCCGGAGAGGCAATGAGCAGTTCTTC.